This paragraph covers one T cell receptor (beta chain) sequence. What it binds is unknown. The germline CDR1 and CDR2 sequences are MNHEY and SMNVEV (reference sequence). The CDR3 has 14 residues. Trimming shortened V by 6 bases and J by 7 bases, and 13 bases separated the two germline ends. Average productive template count per sample was around 40,000. Only in-frame clones appear in the TCRdb table, and some are missing; sequencing was by immunoSEQ multiplex PCR. Among about 7,000 clones listed, around 60% were seen once. This sample stems from a study of STAT3 mutations in large granular lymphocyte leukemia. Overall study context: Among longitudinally sequenced T-LGLL patients, roughly half had canonical activating STAT3 mutations detected. Study-level findings and limits: Every T-cell large granular lymphocyte leukemia patient had at least one immunodominant TCR beta clonotype.

The rearrangement joins TRBV27 to TRBJ1-6, with D maybe TRBD1 (6 bases). The material sequenced was peripheral blood mononuclear cells. This TCR was recovered from a boy aged 5-17 years with T-cell large granular lymphocyte leukemia. Some clones in this sample may be carry-over from other donors' samples. CDR3 sequence: CASRFGQGNSPLHF. CDR3 in DNA: TGTGCCAGCAGGTTCGGGCAGGGGAATTCACCCCTCCACTTT.